This TCR beta chain is drawn from a study of cytomegalovirus exposure and HLA in healthy donors. Study-wide results and limits: Based on reports, TCR beta sequences accurately predicted HLA-A and HLA-B alleles for most subjects. In an earlier analysis, about 87% or about 30%: the productive usage of most TCR beta V segments.

The CDR3 totals 16 residues. V dropped 4 bases and J dropped 1; count of bases not matched to a gene: 4. CDR1 and CDR2 from the germline V gene are LGHNA and YSLEER. PCR involved 60 Vbeta and 13 Jbeta primers. Libraries were prepared by immunoSEQ multiplex PCR; TCRdb keeps only in-frame clonotypes and omits some of them. The sample consists of 95,000 to 110,000 clones, around 82% of them appearing once. A word on this clone: Its target is not known.

Material for sequencing was PBMCs. J is TRBJ2-3 and V is TRBV4-3; 11 bases match TRBD2. This receptor was taken from a woman aged 40 to 50 in good health and CMV-seronegative. For the CDR3, the DNA is TGCGCCAGCAGCCGAGCGACTAGCGGGGGCACAGATACGCAGTATTTT. This translates into CASSRATSGGTDTQYF.